This T cell receptor (beta chain) was retrieved from a study of blood T cell repertoires in COVID-19. Study-level information: COVID-19 samples collected from the United States, Italy and Spain covered acute and convalescent phases. In each case, the material was cDNA or gDNA derived from T cells, B-cell-depleted T cells, or PBMCs.

In its sample, this clone was seen once. Germline CDR1 SGHRS, CDR2 YFSETQ. With 4 bases clipped from V and 0 bases from J, the junction kept 2 bases outside the gene matches. This CDR3 region has 16 residues. Authors' data handling: By means of reference gene primer amplification, nucleated cell counts were estimated. The repertoire was sequenced with immunoSEQ multiplex PCR; TCRdb's copy has only in-frame clones and lacks some. That table furnishes V, J and clone size, whereas the DNA furnished D and trimming. This table has roughly 150,000 clones, roughly 82% appearing once. V and J are TRBV5-1 and TRBJ1-4; TRBD1 aligns across 11 bases. The source of this sequence is a woman in her fifties or sixties with acute or convalescent COVID-19. The sample comprised peripheral blood. For the CDR3, the DNA is TGCGCCAGCAGCCAGGGACAGGGGGCAACTAATGAAAAACTGTTTTTT. Translation: CASSQGQGATNEKLFF.